This T cell receptor (beta chain) was identified in a study of cytotoxic CD8 clonotypes in ibrutinib-treated CLL. The trim removed 5 bases at V and 10 bases at J, leaving 10 bases unmatched. The germline V gene encodes CDR1 SGHRS and CDR2 YFSETQ. The CDR3 sequence is 15 residues long. Using immunoSEQ multiplex PCR, the repertoire was profiled, and TCRdb retains in-frame clones only, with some absent. This table holds approximately 340,000 clones, under 70% found once. The receptor comes from a human donor with chronic lymphocytic leukemia. The input for sequencing was PBMCs, taken after 36 months of ibrutinib treatment. The chain links TRBV5-1 to TRBJ1-6, with 9 bases lining up with TRBD1. CDR3 nucleotide sequence: TGCGCCAGCAGTCGAACAGGGGGCAGAGAGTCACCCCTCCACTTT. Its translation is CASSRTGGRESPLHF.